Each of the 8 T cell receptor beta chains below was sequenced from the same sample in a study. TCRdb reprocessed the RT-PCR reads via MiXCR and lists one record per CDR3 protein. This sample has about 680,000 distinct CDR3 sequences, with more than 13% found just once. The sequencing sample was made of memory CD4+ T cells from blood. The source is a female donor in good health, serving as a healthy control.

In nucleotides, the CDR3 is TGCAGCGTACTCGTTCCAGACAGGGGGCAAGGAGAGCAGTACTTC. Its protein is CSVLVPDRGQGEQYF. J is TRBJ2-7 and V is TRBV29-1; TRBD1 matches 10 bases. The CDR3 sequence is 15 residues long. V was clipped by 6 bases and J by 7 bases; unmatched bases: 15. CDR1 SQVTM and CDR2 ANQGSEA come from the germline V gene.

This sequence joins TRBV11-3 and TRBJ1-3; D remains unclear. Germline V lookup: CDR1 SGHNT, CDR2 YENEEA. This CDR3 spans 13 amino acids. The ends were cut back, 5 bases at V and 3 bases at J, with 8 bases in the middle. The CDR3 sequence: CASSLVFGNTIYF. DNA of the CDR3: TGTGCCAGCAGCCTGGTCTTTGGAAACACCATATATTTT.

The chain is built from TRBV9 and TRBJ2-2; D call uncertain. The CDR3 contains 15 residues. Trimming cost V 0 bases and J 4 bases, with 10 bases left between them. Germline V gene data show CDR1 as SGDLS and CDR2 as YYNGEE. CDR3 amino acids: CASSVATPGTGELFF. In DNA, the CDR3 is TGTGCCAGCAGCGTAGCTACGCCAGGCACCGGGGAGCTGTTTTTT.

This clonotype was seen only once. J is TRBJ2-5 and V is TRBV18; the D call may be TRBD1 or TRBD2 (5 bases each). Trimming shortened V by 5 bases and J by 4 bases, and 17 bases separated the two germline ends. Per germline, CDR1 KGHSH and CDR2 LQKENI. This CDR3 is 15 amino acids long. CDR3 DNA sequence: TGTGCCAGCTCAAAAACAGTTCTAGGGACAGAGACCCAGTACTTC. It translates to CASSKTVLGTETQYF.

Note on this clonotype: Compared with germline, one end of the junction differs, possibly owing to a read error. The chain carries TRBV7-2 and TRBJ1-1; no firm D call. The CDR3 sequence is 13 residues long. Germline assignment: CDR1 SGHTA and CDR2 FQGNSA. CDR3 coding DNA: TGTGCCAGCAGCATAGCGGCAGCCCAGAAAGCTTTCTTT. Its protein is CASSIAAAQKAFF.

Worth noting for this clonotype: A read error may be the cause here, since a much bigger clone is one base away. This chain's CDR3 is CASSQFAISGVTEAFF. The CDR3 coding sequence is TGTGCCAGCAGTCAATTTGCCATATCCGGAGTCACTGAAGCTTTCTTT. This chain joins TRBV11-2 and TRBJ1-1; D gene unclear. CDR3 length: 16 residues. Germline CDR1 reads SGHAT; CDR2 reads FQNNGV. The V and J ends lost 6 bases and 4 bases respectively, with 21 bases between them.

This clonotype was seen many times. V usage is TRBV4-1 and J usage is TRBJ2-7; TRBD1 matches at 8 bases. The CDR3 is 15 amino acids. The J segment lost 0 bases and the V segment lost 8 bases, leaving 9 bases of the junction unmatched. Per the germline V gene, CDR1 is MGHRA and CDR2 is YSYEKL. The CDR3 here is CASGRTGGSSYEQYF. For the CDR3, the DNA is TGCGCCAGCGGGAGAACAGGGGGAAGCTCCTACGAGCAGTACTTC.

This clonotype has only a few counts. The genes are TRBV18 and TRBJ1-6, with D unresolved. Germline lookup yields CDR1 KGHSH and CDR2 LQKENI. V dropped 1 base and J dropped 6 bases, with 10 bases sitting between them. This CDR3 is 15 amino acids long. The CDR3 DNA reads TGTGCCAGCTCACCACAGGAACTGCGTAATTCACCCCTCCACTTT. Its protein is CASSPQELRNSPLHF. Filled out from reference TRBV18 and TRBJ1-6, the complete variable domain reads NAGVMQNPRHLVRRRGQEARLRCSPMKGHSHVYWYRQLPEEGLKFMVYLQKENIIDESGMPKERFSAEFPKEGPSILRIQQVVRGDSAAYFCASSPQELRNSPLHFGNGTRLTVT.